Below are 2 T cell receptor beta chains sequenced from a single sample in a study of CD4 T cells in relation to SARS-CoV-2 and coronaviruses. Repertoires were generated with immunoSEQ multiplex PCR, while TCRdb's copy carries only in-frame clones and drops some. The repertoire holds 40,000 or so clones, with about four fifths as singletons. These receptors have no known antigen. The sequencing input was naive CD4+ T cells from PBMCs, cultured in vitro. Regarding subset: naive CD4+ T cells isolated by negative enrichment. The receptors derive from an adult with COVID-19.

This clone came up once. The rearrangement uses TRBV19 and TRBJ2-2; 7 bases match TRBD2. The CDR3 extends over 15 amino acids. The J segment lost 1 base and the V segment lost 5 bases, leaving 4 bases of the junction unmatched. The germline CDR1 and CDR2 sequences are LNHDA and SQIVND (reference sequence). CDR3 loop: CASSPASGNTGELFF. The CDR3 region has the DNA TGTGCCAGTAGTCCGGCTAGCGGGAACACCGGGGAGCTGTTTTTT.

The chain employs TRBV5-1 and TRBJ2-5; D is unclear. Germline V gives CDR1 SGHRS, CDR2 YFSETQ. V gave up 2 bases and J gave up 3 bases, with 11 bases separating them. The CDR3 is 14 residues long. The CDR3, as DNA: TGCGCCAGCAGCTTCAATGGCGGAGAAGAGACCCAGTACTTC. Translated, it gives CASSFNGGEETQYF.